These 9 T cell receptor beta chains share one sample of origin, sequenced in a study of patients and donors after allogeneic stem cell transplantation. TCRdb redid the calling of the RT-PCR reads with MiXCR, one entry per CDR3 protein. The sample lists about a million distinct CDR3 sequences, more than 15% seen once, with 5.5% to 6.5% in the top ten. The sequenced sample was blood, either unsorted or a sorted T cell fraction (not recorded which). These receptors were taken from a human donor who was either an allogeneic HSCT recipient or a stem cell or donor lymphocyte infusion donor (not recorded which). It is not recorded whose cells these are; they may come from a transplant donor.

V is TRBV5-1 and J is TRBJ2-7; D is possibly TRBD1 or TRBD2 (5 bases each). This CDR3 comprises 14 residues. The V end lost 4 bases, the J end lost 6 bases, and 17 bases lay between the germline ends. Germline V lookup: CDR1 SGHRS, CDR2 YFSETQ. CDR3 amino acids: CASSLRDPLSEQYF. DNA of the CDR3: TGCGCCAGCAGCCTCCGGGACCCCTTAAGCGAGCAGTACTTC.

Only one count was recorded for this clonotype. The gene calls are TRBV7-9 and TRBJ1-2, with D maybe TRBD1 (6 bases). Germline V gene data show CDR1 as SEHNR and CDR2 as FQNEAQ (reference sequence). The CDR3 extends over 16 amino acids. V dropped 0 bases and J dropped 2 bases, with 13 bases sitting between them. This chain's CDR3 is CASSLAGQGLNYGYTF. In DNA form, the CDR3 reads TGTGCCAGCAGCTTAGCGGGGCAGGGGTTAAACTATGGCTACACCTTC.

V is TRBV15 and J is TRBJ2-5, with TRBD2 identical over 10 bases. In germline, CDR1 is LNHNV, CDR2 YYDKDF (reference sequence). V gave up 0 bases and J gave up 5 bases; unmatched junction bases: 15. The CDR3 is 19 residues long. CDR3 DNA sequence: TGTGCCACCAGCAGAGATCCCCGACTGAGCGGGAGGGCCGGGGAGACCCAGTACTTC. This translates into CATSRDPRLSGRAGETQYF.

This clonotype was detected many times. V is TRBV12-3 or TRBV12-4 and J is TRBJ2-5, with D perhaps matching TRBD2 (6 bases). Deletions cut 6 bases from V and 5 bases from J, with 19 bases between. The length of the CDR3 is 15 residues. The CDR3 DNA is TGTGCCAGCAGCCGAGTTGCGCGGGGTAGGGAGACCCAGTACTTC. Amino acids: CASSRVARGRETQYF.

This clonotype was seen many times. This chain links TRBV7-9 with TRBJ1-1; D gene unclear. The CDR3 runs to 15 residues. Trimming removed 5 bases at V and 1 base at J, with 14 bases between. CDR1 is SEHNR and CDR2 is FQNEAQ in the germline V gene (reference sequence). The CDR3 DNA reads as TGTGCCAGCAGCCCCCCAAACGCAGGGAACACTGAAGCTTTCTTT. Translating gives CASSPPNAGNTEAFF.

The rearrangement links TRBV27 to TRBJ1-1; D remains unclear. Between the trimmed V and J ends, which lost 4 bases and 2 bases, there was a span of 8 bases. This CDR3 has 13 residues. CDR1 MNHEY and CDR2 SMNVEV come from the germline V gene (reference sequence). Here the CDR3 DNA reads TGTGCCAGCAGTTACTACTCTAACACTGAAGCTTTCTTT. This codes for CASSYYSNTEAFF.

CDR3 sequence reads: CASSSQKRGTNTGELFF. The CDR3 bases are TGTGCCAGCAGTTCTCAGAAGCGGGGGACGAACACCGGGGAGCTGTTTTTT. The rearrangement uses TRBV12-3 or TRBV12-4 and TRBJ2-2, with 8 nucleotides matching TRBD2. After removal of 4 bases from V and 0 bases from J, the junction contained 7 bases not matched to a gene. This CDR3 is 17 amino acids long.

The chain couples TRBV2 to TRBJ2-7, with 13 bases that match TRBD2. The CDR3 loop spans 16 amino acids. The ends lost 7 bases at V and 5 bases at J; junction bases unmatched: 11. CDR1 is SNHLY and CDR2 is FYNNEI in the germline V gene. In DNA, the CDR3 is TGTGCCAGCATTTATTCGGGACTAGCGGGACGAAACGAGCAGTACTTC. It specifies CASIYSGLAGRNEQYF.

This clonotype was detected only a few times. The chain recombines TRBV15 with TRBJ2-1; 8 bases fit TRBD2. Per germline, CDR1 LNHNV and CDR2 YYDKDF (reference sequence). CDR3 length: 16 residues. V lost 5 bases to trimming and J lost 6 bases; unmatched junction nucleotides: 12. The CDR3 bases are TGTGCCACCAGCGGAGGGAGTAGCGGGATTGGCAATGAGCAGTTCTTC. This sequence encodes CATSGGSSGIGNEQFF.